The entry below gives a single T cell receptor beta chain sequence along with its context. The CDR3 contains 14 residues. The germline V gene has CDR1 MNHEY and CDR2 SMNVEV (reference sequence). Trimming left V 5 bases short and J 3 bases short, with 14 bases between. These data originate in a study of blood T cell repertoires in COVID-19. Libraries were prepared by immunoSEQ multiplex PCR; TCRdb keeps only in-frame clonotypes and omits some of them. The sample lists fewer than 650,000 clones, approximately 88% seen once, with less than 9.5% in the top ten. This chain uses TRBV27 with TRBJ2-7; TRBD1 is a possible D gene (5 bases). This TCR was sampled from a woman between 50 and 59 years old with COVID-19, enrolled during active disease. The sequenced sample consisted of peripheral blood. The CDR3 here is CASSPRVASYEQYF. The CDR3 DNA reads as TGTGCCAGCAGTCCCAGGGTCGCCAGCTACGAGCAGTACTTC.